Listed below are T cell receptor beta chains from one sample, sequenced in a study of CD8+ T cells in alopecia areata. The assay was immunoSEQ multiplex PCR, and TCRdb's table has in-frame clones only and misses some. The data contain about 250,000 clones, about 60% of them singletons. Sequenced here: CD4+ T cells sorted from blood, sampled around week 54, from a patient treated with tofacitinib. These receptors were collected from a human donor with alopecia areata. Each CDR3 is given with its conserved first and last residue. A D gene is named only where the DNA matches it firmly. The listing skips clone size in some rows; elsewhere it reads once, few, many or a size class.

d_call: -; j_call: TRBJ2-7; clone_size: -; v_call: TRBV18; cdr3_aa: CASSPQMESHSYEQYF; cdr3_nt: TGTGCCAGCTCACCACAGATGGAAAGTCACTCCTACGAGCAGTACTTC
d_call: TRBD1; j_call: TRBJ1-1; clone_size: -; v_call: TRBV9; cdr3_aa: CASSTTGGTEAFF; cdr3_nt: TGTGCCAGCAGCACAACAGGGGGAACTGAAGCTTTCTTT
d_call: TRBD1; j_call: TRBJ1-2; clone_size: -; v_call: TRBV9; cdr3_aa: CASSEDRGYGYTF; cdr3_nt: TGTGCCAGCAGCGAGGACAGGGGGTATGGCTACACCTTC
d_call: -; j_call: TRBJ2-7; clone_size: -; v_call: TRBV2; cdr3_aa: CASRVQGSSGSEQYF; cdr3_nt: TGTGCCAGCAGAGTCCAGGGCTCCTCGGGCTCCGAGCAGTACTTC
d_call: TRBD1; j_call: TRBJ2-7; clone_size: -; v_call: TRBV14; cdr3_aa: CASSPYRGNYEQYF; cdr3_nt: TGTGCCAGCAGCCCGTACAGGGGAAACTACGAGCAGTACTTC
d_call: TRBD1; j_call: TRBJ2-1; clone_size: -; v_call: TRBV30; cdr3_aa: CAWRGQDYNEQFF; cdr3_nt: TGTGCCTGGAGGGGACAGGATTACAATGAGCAGTTCTTC
d_call: TRBD1; j_call: TRBJ2-7; clone_size: -; v_call: TRBV4-1; cdr3_aa: CASSQDLRGQFYEQYF; cdr3_nt: TGCGCCAGCAGCCAAGATTTGAGGGGGCAATTCTACGAGCAGTACTTC
d_call: -; j_call: TRBJ2-1; clone_size: -; v_call: TRBV9; cdr3_aa: CASSVATRGSNEQFF; cdr3_nt: TGTGCCAGCAGCGTAGCAACTAGGGGGTCCAATGAGCAGTTCTTC
d_call: -; j_call: TRBJ2-4; clone_size: -; v_call: TRBV29-1; cdr3_aa: CSVVEGGNIQYF; cdr3_nt: TGCAGCGTTGTTGAGGGGGGTAACATTCAGTACTTC
d_call: -; j_call: TRBJ1-2; clone_size: -; v_call: TRBV30; cdr3_aa: CAWRQGKYGYTF; cdr3_nt: TGTGCCTGGAGGCAGGGAAAATATGGCTACACCTTC
d_call: -; j_call: TRBJ1-2; clone_size: -; v_call: TRBV7-2; cdr3_aa: CASNSPQGLYGYTF; cdr3_nt: TGTGCCAGCAACTCCCCGCAGGGATTATATGGCTACACCTTC
d_call: -; j_call: TRBJ2-1; clone_size: few; v_call: TRBV30; cdr3_aa: CAWSLLDSSYNEQFF; cdr3_nt: TGTGCCTGGAGTTTACTAGACAGCAGTTACAATGAGCAGTTCTTC
d_call: -; j_call: TRBJ1-6; clone_size: -; v_call: TRBV7-8; cdr3_aa: CASSVGSDNSPLHF; cdr3_nt: TGTGCCAGCAGCGTAGGGTCAGATAATTCACCCCTCCACTTT
d_call: -; j_call: TRBJ1-4; clone_size: -; v_call: TRBV11-2; cdr3_aa: CASSSAGTRGKLFF; cdr3_nt: TGTGCCAGCAGCTCCGCGGGGACCAGGGGAAAACTGTTTTTT
d_call: -; j_call: TRBJ2-5; clone_size: -; v_call: TRBV5-6; cdr3_aa: CASSVGVTETQYF; cdr3_nt: TGTGCCAGCAGCGTGGGGGTTACAGAGACCCAGTACTTC
d_call: -; j_call: TRBJ1-5; clone_size: -; v_call: TRBV15; cdr3_aa: CATSRAERGDQPQHF; cdr3_nt: TGTGCCACCAGCAGAGCGGAGCGGGGCGATCAGCCCCAGCATTTT
d_call: -; j_call: TRBJ2-1; clone_size: few; v_call: TRBV29-1; cdr3_aa: CSVDWGGDPYNEQFF; cdr3_nt: TGCAGCGTTGATTGGGGCGGGGATCCCTACAATGAGCAGTTCTTC
d_call: -; j_call: TRBJ1-5; clone_size: few; v_call: TRBV5-5; cdr3_aa: CASSLLFRDNQPQHF; cdr3_nt: TGTGCCAGCAGCTTGCTGTTTAGAGACAATCAGCCCCAGCATTTT
d_call: TRBD2; j_call: TRBJ2-3; clone_size: -; v_call: TRBV4-1; cdr3_aa: CASSLTSGGARDTQYF; cdr3_nt: TGCGCCAGCAGCCTCACTAGCGGGGGGGCTCGAGATACGCAGTATTTT
d_call: TRBD1; j_call: TRBJ2-1; clone_size: -; v_call: TRBV29-1; cdr3_aa: CSSKRDRGRNEQFF; cdr3_nt: TGCAGCTCGAAGAGGGACAGGGGGCGGAATGAGCAGTTCTTC
d_call: TRBD1; j_call: TRBJ1-2; clone_size: few; v_call: TRBV4-3; cdr3_aa: CASSPQGQVQDAYGYTF; cdr3_nt: TGCGCCAGCAGCCCCCAGGGACAGGTACAAGATGCGTATGGCTACACCTTC
d_call: -; j_call: TRBJ1-1; clone_size: -; v_call: TRBV30; cdr3_aa: CAWMSGPALNTEAFF; cdr3_nt: TGTGCCTGGATGTCAGGGCCTGCTTTGAACACTGAAGCTTTCTTT
d_call: -; j_call: TRBJ1-5; clone_size: -; v_call: TRBV9; cdr3_aa: CASSLGLNQPQHF; cdr3_nt: TGTGCCAGCAGCTTGGGACTCAATCAGCCCCAGCATTTT
d_call: -; j_call: TRBJ1-2; clone_size: -; v_call: TRBV2; cdr3_aa: CASSLRGRDPHYGYTF; cdr3_nt: TGTGCCAGCAGTCTTCGAGGCAGGGACCCTCACTATGGCTACACCTTC
d_call: TRBD2; j_call: TRBJ2-7; clone_size: -; v_call: TRBV11-1; cdr3_aa: CASSLRGAYEQYF; cdr3_nt: TGTGCCAGCAGCTTACGGGGGGCCTACGAGCAGTACTTC
d_call: -; j_call: TRBJ2-3; clone_size: few; v_call: TRBV7-2; cdr3_aa: CASSLFSGRDTQYF; cdr3_nt: TGTGCCAGCAGCTTATTTTCGGGGAGGGATACGCAGTATTTT
d_call: TRBD1; j_call: TRBJ2-3; clone_size: few; v_call: TRBV29-1; cdr3_aa: CSPSRGDTQYF; cdr3_nt: TGCAGCCCATCCAGGGGGGATACGCAGTATTTT
d_call: TRBD2; j_call: TRBJ2-7; clone_size: -; v_call: TRBV9; cdr3_aa: CASSLSGALSYEQYF; cdr3_nt: TGTGCCAGCAGCCTTAGCGGGGCCCTTTCCTACGAGCAGTACTTC
d_call: -; j_call: TRBJ1-6; clone_size: -; v_call: TRBV5-1; cdr3_aa: CASSSGMMVSPLHF; cdr3_nt: TGCGCCAGCAGCTCAGGGATGATGGTTTCACCCCTCCACTTT
d_call: -; j_call: TRBJ1-5; clone_size: -; v_call: TRBV18; cdr3_aa: CASSPGTDSNQPQHF; cdr3_nt: TGTGCCAGCTCACCCGGGACGGATAGCAATCAGCCCCAGCATTTT
d_call: -; j_call: TRBJ2-3; clone_size: -; v_call: TRBV5-6; cdr3_aa: CASSWSTDTQYF; cdr3_nt: TGTGCCAGCAGCTGGAGCACAGATACGCAGTATTTT
d_call: -; j_call: TRBJ2-1; clone_size: -; v_call: TRBV27; cdr3_aa: CASSVLASAEQFF; cdr3_nt: TGTGCCAGCAGTGTCCTGGCTAGCGCTGAGCAGTTCTTC
d_call: TRBD1; j_call: TRBJ1-5; clone_size: -; v_call: TRBV13; cdr3_aa: CASSYGQGSNQPQHF; cdr3_nt: TGTGCCAGCAGCTATGGACAGGGAAGCAATCAGCCCCAGCATTTT
d_call: -; j_call: TRBJ1-1; clone_size: -; v_call: TRBV30; cdr3_aa: CAWNRNTEAFF; cdr3_nt: TGTGCCTGGAATCGGAACACTGAAGCTTTCTTT
d_call: -; j_call: TRBJ1-1; clone_size: -; v_call: TRBV4-3; cdr3_aa: CASSQESLGDTEAFF; cdr3_nt: TGCGCCAGCAGCCAAGAATCCTTGGGGGACACTGAAGCTTTCTTT
d_call: TRBD1; j_call: TRBJ2-7; clone_size: -; v_call: TRBV29-1; cdr3_aa: CSVEDPGQCLEQYF; cdr3_nt: TGCAGCGTTGAAGATCCGGGACAGTGCCTTGAGCAGTACTTC
d_call: TRBD1; j_call: TRBJ1-6; clone_size: -; v_call: TRBV29-1; cdr3_aa: CSVELQGSSPLHF; cdr3_nt: TGCAGCGTTGAATTACAGGGGAGTTCACCCCTCCACTTT
d_call: -; j_call: TRBJ1-2; clone_size: -; v_call: TRBV5-4; cdr3_aa: CASSWAGTYGYTF; cdr3_nt: TGTGCCAGCAGCTGGGCAGGGACCTATGGCTACACCTTC
d_call: -; j_call: TRBJ1-3; clone_size: -; v_call: TRBV27; cdr3_aa: CASSYAGPNSGNTIYF; cdr3_nt: TGTGCCAGCAGTTACGCCGGACCAAACTCTGGAAACACCATATATTTT
d_call: -; j_call: TRBJ2-2; clone_size: -; v_call: TRBV9; cdr3_aa: CASSVRTDTGELFF; cdr3_nt: TGTGCCAGCAGCGTAAGGACAGACACCGGGGAGCTGTTTTTT
d_call: -; j_call: TRBJ2-3; clone_size: -; v_call: TRBV12-5; cdr3_aa: CASGTGTRSSTDTQYF; cdr3_nt: TGTGCTAGTGGGACTGGGACGAGGAGTTCCACAGATACGCAGTATTTT
d_call: TRBD1; j_call: TRBJ1-2; clone_size: -; v_call: TRBV7-8; cdr3_aa: CASSLATGDYGYTF; cdr3_nt: TGTGCCAGCAGCCTAGCAACAGGGGACTATGGCTACACCTTC
d_call: -; j_call: TRBJ2-7; clone_size: -; v_call: TRBV5-1; cdr3_aa: CASSLDPFSYEQYF; cdr3_nt: TGCGCCAGCAGCTTAGACCCGTTCTCCTACGAGCAGTACTTC
d_call: TRBD1; j_call: TRBJ2-7; clone_size: -; v_call: TRBV29-1; cdr3_aa: CSVRGQKPYEQYF; cdr3_nt: TGCAGCGTTCGGGGACAGAAGCCCTACGAGCAGTACTTC
d_call: TRBD1; j_call: TRBJ2-7; clone_size: -; v_call: TRBV6-5; cdr3_aa: CASSYSGTGGGREQYF; cdr3_nt: TGTGCCAGCAGTTACTCCGGGACAGGGGGCGGGAGGGAGCAGTACTTC
d_call: -; j_call: TRBJ2-2; clone_size: -; v_call: TRBV6-5; cdr3_aa: CASSPHSGDTGELFF; cdr3_nt: TGTGCCAGCAGTCCCCATTCAGGGGACACCGGGGAGCTGTTTTTT
d_call: -; j_call: TRBJ1-5; clone_size: -; v_call: TRBV29-1; cdr3_aa: CSVAKDSNQPQHF; cdr3_nt: TGCAGCGTGGCTAAGGATAGCAATCAGCCCCAGCATTTT
d_call: -; j_call: TRBJ1-2; clone_size: -; v_call: TRBV30; cdr3_aa: CAWSVQGGWGYTF; cdr3_nt: TGTGCCTGGAGTGTTCAGGGAGGATGGGGCTACACCTTC
d_call: -; j_call: TRBJ1-5; clone_size: -; v_call: TRBV2; cdr3_aa: CASSEPSLGPQHF; cdr3_nt: TGTGCCAGCAGTGAACCGAGTCTCGGGCCCCAGCATTTT
d_call: -; j_call: TRBJ2-2; clone_size: -; v_call: TRBV10-1; cdr3_aa: CASSDPTGSRPGELFF; cdr3_nt: TGCGCCAGCAGTGACCCGACGGGATCTAGGCCCGGGGAGCTGTTTTTT
d_call: -; j_call: TRBJ2-5; clone_size: -; v_call: TRBV6-5; cdr3_aa: CASSYSIGKGETQYF; cdr3_nt: TGTGCCAGCAGTTACTCGATTGGGAAAGGGGAGACCCAGTACTTC
d_call: TRBD1; j_call: TRBJ1-6; clone_size: -; v_call: TRBV27; cdr3_aa: CASSPGTGSSPLHF; cdr3_nt: TGTGCCAGCAGTCCCGGGACAGGGAGTTCACCCCTCCACTTT
d_call: -; j_call: TRBJ2-5; clone_size: -; v_call: TRBV5-4; cdr3_aa: CASSRKDGGLRPQYF; cdr3_nt: TGTGCCAGCAGTCGGAAGGACGGAGGCCTTAGACCCCAGTACTTC
d_call: -; j_call: TRBJ1-1; clone_size: -; v_call: TRBV29-1; cdr3_aa: CSVEGGNTEAFF; cdr3_nt: TGCAGCGTTGAAGGAGGAAACACTGAAGCTTTCTTT
d_call: -; j_call: TRBJ1-1; clone_size: few; v_call: TRBV30; cdr3_aa: CALGGFTEAFF; cdr3_nt: TGTGCCCTAGGGGGTTTCACTGAAGCTTTCTTT
d_call: -; j_call: TRBJ2-6; clone_size: once; v_call: TRBV6-5; cdr3_aa: CAVQAVSGANVLTF; cdr3_nt: TGTGCCGTACAAGCGGTCTCTGGGGCCAACGTCCTGACTTTC